Detailed here is one T cell receptor beta chain. Its target is unknown. These data come from a study of T-cell memory formation after mild COVID-19. Overall study: The study found TCR clusters largely donor specific.

Points from the study as a whole: Largely, contracting CD4+ clones fell within CM and EM, and contracting CD8+ clones within EMRA. CD4/CD8 balance held among clones contracting day 15 to 85, and later expanders leaned CD4+.

V lost 4 bases, J lost 0 bases, and 6 bases lay in between. The CDR3 runs 13 residues. The germline V gene encodes CDR1 SGHTA and CDR2 FQGNSA. Via MiXCR, TCRdb re-called the 5' RACE reads, giving one row per CDR3 protein. The profile shows about 57,000 distinct CDR3 sequences, 12% of them singletons. Sequenced sample: PBMCs or a T cell subset sorted from them (not recorded which). This chain joins TRBV7-2 and TRBJ1-1; D is uncertain. This receptor was identified in a man aged 18 to 29 who had mild COVID-19 (a few samples of this study predate the infection). Cell type and time point are not known. The CDR3 DNA follows: TGTGCCAGCAGCTCCGAAATGAACACTGAAGCTTTCTTT. Protein product: CASSSEMNTEAFF.